These 7 T cell receptor beta chains share one sample of origin, sequenced in a study of T cells in Graves' hyperthyroidism and ophthalmopathy. Using RNA transcripts as the source, TCR beta CDR3 regions were amplified. First-round RT-PCR targeting the TCR CDR3 was performed with the HTBI primer set. A single record per CDR3 protein comes from TCRdb applying MiXCR to the multiplex PCR reads. The repertoire holds roughly 700,000 distinct CDR3 sequences, with 17% as singletons. Sequenced sample: blood. The receptor source for this set is a man aged 45-65 years with Graves' hyperthyroidism.

This rearrangement joins TRBV3-1 to TRBJ2-1; D gene ambiguous. CDR3 length: 13 amino acids. The V gene lost 8 bases and the J gene lost 1 base, with 9 bases spanning the gap. From germline, CDR1 is LGHDT and CDR2 YNNKEL (reference sequence). The CDR3 protein is CASQRVSYNEQFF. CDR3 sequence (DNA): TGTGCCAGCCAAAGGGTTTCCTACAATGAGCAGTTCTTC.

Note on this clonotype: Given a much more abundant clone one base away, this may be a read error. The J gene is TRBJ2-5, the V gene TRBV6-5; no clear D. The CDR3 consists of 12 residues. Germline V gives CDR1 MNHEY, CDR2 SVGAGI. V lost 0 bases to trimming and J lost 5 bases, with 4 bases between them. The CDR3 nucleotides read TGTGCCAGCAGTTACTCTCCTGAGACCCAGTACTTC. Translating gives CASSYSPETQYF.

In its sample, this clonotype was seen many times. The chain employs TRBV27 and TRBJ2-1; D is uncertain. This CDR3 region has 14 residues. V was cut by 5 bases and J by 8 bases, with 16 bases left in between. CDR1 and CDR2 (germline): MNHEY, SMNVEV (reference sequence). CDR3 in amino acids: CASSPWAYLDEQFF. The CDR3, as DNA: TGTGCCAGCAGTCCCTGGGCCTATCTCGATGAGCAGTTCTTC.

At least ten counts were recorded for this clonotype. The chain carries TRBV11-3 and TRBJ2-3; 13 nucleotides align to TRBD2. CDR3 size: 21 residues. Germline V CDR1 and CDR2: SGHNT, YENEEA. Trimming removed 2 bases from V and 3 bases from J; junction bases left unmatched: 17. The CDR3 bases are TGTGCCAGCAGCTTATTCTCTCCGAGGACTAGCGGGAGTCGGAGTACAGATACGCAGTATTTT. It specifies CASSLFSPRTSGSRSTDTQYF.

This clonotype has at least ten counts. The chain combines TRBV7-8 with TRBJ2-5; D gene unclear. Germline V gene sequence: CDR1 SGHVS, CDR2 FQNEAQ. V was trimmed by 8 bases and J by 4 bases, leaving 5 bases between them. The CDR3 is made up of 10 amino acids. CDR3 coding DNA: TGTGCCAGCCGAGGAGAGACCCAGTACTTC. Protein: CASRGETQYF.

This clonotype was counted a few times. The chain carries TRBV15 and TRBJ1-3; tentative D call: TRBD1 (6 bases). V gave up 3 bases and J gave up 0 bases, with 18 bases separating them. CDR1 and CDR2 from the germline V gene are LNHNV and YYDKDF (reference sequence). The CDR3 covers 18 residues. The CDR3 DNA reads TGTGCCACCAGCAGGGAAACGGGGGGCGCGAGCTCTGGAAACACCATATATTTT. Translation gives CATSRETGGASSGNTIYF.

The chain uses TRBV24-1 and TRBJ2-1, with TRBD1 as a possible D gene (5 bases). The CDR3 length is 13 residues. Trimming took off 5 bases at V and 9 bases at J, with 13 bases between the two ends. The germline gives CDR1 KGHDR, CDR2 SFDVKD. The CDR3 protein is CATSGTPRSEQFF. The CDR3 bases are TGTGCCACCAGTGGGACACCTCGAAGTGAGCAGTTCTTC.